A selection of T cell receptor beta chains follows, all from one sample in a study of cytomegalovirus exposure and HLA in healthy donors. The data were produced by immunoSEQ multiplex PCR, yet TCRdb's version contains in-frame clones alone and is incomplete. The sample consists of some 180,000 clones, approximately 86% of them appearing once. Sequenced input: PBMCs. All receptors come from a boy younger than 10 in good health and CMV-seronegative. CDR3s include the opening cysteine and the closing phenylalanine or tryptophan. A D gene is named only where the DNA matches it firmly. Part of the rows lack a size; the others show once, few, many or a class for expanded clones.

j_call,d_call,v_call,clone_size,cdr3_nt,cdr3_aa
TRBJ1-4,-,TRBV19,-,TGTGCCAGTAGTATGGGGCAGGGAGGTGAAAAACTGTTTTTT,CASSMGQGGEKLFF
TRBJ2-3,-,TRBV9,-,TGTGCCAGCAGCGTCCAGGGAACAGATACGCAGTATTTT,CASSVQGTDTQYF
TRBJ1-1,TRBD1,TRBV28,-,TGTGCCAGCAGTTCCCGGGGACAGGGAGCTTTCTTT,CASSSRGQGAFF
TRBJ1-3,-,TRBV7-2,-,TGTGCCAGCAGCTCCCCACCGCAGGGGTCTGGAAACACCATATATTTT,CASSSPPQGSGNTIYF
TRBJ1-5,-,TRBV5-6,few,TGTGCCAGCAGCTTGGCCGAGGGGGACCAGCCCCAGCATTTT,CASSLAEGDQPQHF
TRBJ1-5,-,TRBV5-1,-,TGCGCCAGCAGCTTGGAGGGGACTCCTAATCAGCCCCAGCATTTT,CASSLEGTPNQPQHF
TRBJ2-7,-,TRBV6-1,-,TGTGCCAGCCGTTCCACGGGGACCTACGAGCAGTACTTC,CASRSTGTYEQYF
TRBJ2-3,TRBD2,TRBV6-1,-,TGTGCCACCGCCTGGGAGGGGCCGGGAGATACGCAGTATTTT,CATAWEGPGDTQYF
TRBJ2-7,TRBD1,TRBV28,-,TGTGCCAGCAGTTCAACAGGGGTTATAGGGGAGCAGTACTTC,CASSSTGVIGEQYF
TRBJ1-6,-,TRBV9,-,TGTGCCAGCAGCGTAGCTGCAGCCTATAATTCACCCCTCCACTTT,CASSVAAAYNSPLHF
TRBJ2-5,TRBD1,TRBV28,-,TGTGCCAGCAGCCTCACAACAGGGGTCGTTGAGACCCAGTACTTC,CASSLTTGVVETQYF
TRBJ1-4,-,TRBV4-1,-,TGCGCCAGCAGCCAAGATGCAAGGGGTGCTAATGAAAAACTGTTTTTT,CASSQDARGANEKLFF
TRBJ2-3,-,TRBV9,-,TGTGCCAGCAGCGTAGGGGCAGAGAGCACAGATACGCAGTATTTT,CASSVGAESTDTQYF
TRBJ2-2,-,TRBV6-1,-,TGTGCCAGCATTCCAGGCCCGAACACCGGGGAGCTGTTTTTT,CASIPGPNTGELFF
TRBJ1-5,-,TRBV7-8,-,TGTGCCAGCAGCTTGGAGGGTAGCAATCAGCCCCAGCATTTT,CASSLEGSNQPQHF
TRBJ2-3,TRBD2,TRBV28,-,TGTGCCAGCAGTTCGGGGGGGCGTGCAGATACGCAGTATTTT,CASSSGGRADTQYF
TRBJ2-1,-,TRBV4-2,-,TGTGCCAGCAGCCAAGATCGGGACTTTTACAATGAGCAGTTCTTC,CASSQDRDFYNEQFF
TRBJ1-2,TRBD1,TRBV5-6,-,TGTGCCAGCAGCCCACAGGACAGGGGGCTAGATGGCTACACCTTC,CASSPQDRGLDGYTF
TRBJ2-6,TRBD1,TRBV15,few,TGTGCCACCGGGACAGGGGGGAAGACTGGGGCCAACGTCCTGACTTTC,CATGTGGKTGANVLTF
TRBJ1-2,-,TRBV6-1,few,TGTGCCAGCAGGGGGACAAACCTCTATGGCTACACCTTC,CASRGTNLYGYTF
TRBJ2-2,-,TRBV9,once,TGTGCCAGCAGCGTAGAGGCACGGTTAGCAACGGGGGAGCTGTTTTTT,CASSVEARLATGELFF
TRBJ2-3,TRBD2,TRBV29-1,-,TGCAGCGTGGAGGGGGCGACTAGCGGGGATACCACAGATACGCAGTATTTT,CSVEGATSGDTTDTQYF